The 21 T cell receptor beta chains below were found in one sample sequenced in a study of monozygotic twins with inflammatory bowel disease. With the 5' RACE reads reprocessed, TCRdb shows one record per CDR3 protein and no DNA. This repertoire includes about 300,000 distinct CDR3 sequences. Sequencing was done on a sample of blood. Source of these receptors: a human donor with ulcerative colitis or Crohn's disease, or a healthy co-twin of an affected twin (not recorded which).

The CDR3 here is CAITSQQNTEAFF. V is TRBV10-3 and J is TRBJ1-1. Germline CDR1 ENHRY, CDR2 SYGVKD. The CDR3 is 13 amino acids.

The rearrangement links TRBV24-1 to TRBJ2-3; with no DNA, the TCRdb D assignment of TRBD2 cannot be verified. In germline, CDR1 is KGHDR, CDR2 SFDVKD. The CDR3 runs 15 residues. The CDR3: CATSEASGRTDTQYF.

The chain carries TRBV20-1 and TRBJ1-6. This CDR3 comprises 16 residues. Germline loops: CDR1 DFQATT, CDR2 SNEGSKA (reference sequence). This CDR3 reads CSAGATGSSYNSPLHF.

The gene calls are TRBV18 and TRBJ2-1; absent DNA, TCRdb's TRBD2 call cannot be checked. The CDR3 is 15 residues long. From germline, CDR1 is KGHSH and CDR2 LQKENI. The CDR3 is CASSPPASGSHEQFF.

The chain links TRBV20-1 to TRBJ2-1. The germline gives CDR1 DFQATT, CDR2 SNEGSKA (reference sequence). The CDR3 covers 12 residues. The CDR3 reads CSGRESYNEQFF.

The genes are TRBV4-3 and TRBJ1-6; checking the TCRdb D call of TRBD1 is not possible without DNA. There are 15 residues in the CDR3. Germline V lookup: CDR1 LGHNA, CDR2 YSLEER. The CDR3: CASSTGNRHNSPLHF.

V is TRBV19 and J is TRBJ2-5. CDR1 is LNHDA and CDR2 is SQIVND in the germline V gene (reference sequence). The CDR3 contains 14 residues. The CDR3 protein is CASSMGSHLGTQYF.

The chain uses TRBV3-1 and TRBJ1-5. CDR1 is LGHDT and CDR2 is YNNKEL in the germline V gene (reference sequence). This CDR3 has 14 amino acids. CDR3 sequence reads: CASSSAGSYQPQHF.

V is TRBV28 and J is TRBJ2-7; TCRdb picks TRBD1, but there is no DNA to check that call. Germline V gene lookup returns CDR1 MDHEN and CDR2 SYDVKM. The CDR3 loop spans 16 amino acids. CDR3 sequence: CASSSPGPPGPYEQYF.

This chain uses TRBV15 with TRBJ2-1; TCRdb indicates TRBD2, and absent DNA this call remains unverified. CDR1 is LNHNV, CDR2 YYDKDF, per germline (reference sequence). This CDR3 spans 17 amino acids. CDR3 residues: CATSRRSSSGGADEQFF.

The chain uses TRBV18 and TRBJ2-2. From germline, CDR1 is KGHSH and CDR2 LQKENI. The CDR3 length is 17 residues. CDR3 protein: CASSPKPRSFDTGELFF.

CDR3 loop: CASTHSRSSYNSPLHF. The chain is built from TRBV27 and TRBJ1-6. Germline CDR1 is MNHEY and CDR2 is SMNVEV (reference sequence). The CDR3 is made up of 16 amino acids.

The chain carries TRBV7-2 and TRBJ1-4; TCRdb's D call of TRBD1 is untestable without DNA. This CDR3 region has 15 residues. Germline V gives CDR1 SGHTA, CDR2 FQGNSA. CDR3 residues: CASSLRQAGGEKLFF.

The rearrangement uses TRBV5-4 and TRBJ1-4. Germline V gives CDR1 SGHNT, CDR2 YYREEE (reference sequence). The CDR3 length is 15 residues. The CDR3 sequence: CASSLEGSSREKLFF.

V and J are TRBV28 and TRBJ2-2; TCRdb reports TRBD1, a call that lacks DNA to check it against. Germline lookup yields CDR1 MDHEN and CDR2 SYDVKM. The CDR3 totals 16 residues. The CDR3 protein is CASSWGGGLNTGELFF.

This sequence joins TRBV6-2 or TRBV6-3 and TRBJ2-7; there is no DNA to check the TCRdb D call of TRBD1. Per the germline V gene, CDR1 is MNHEY and CDR2 is SVGEGT. The CDR3 covers 13 residues. CDR3 residues: CASIWTGGGEQYF.

The CDR3: CSAYTGLYGYTF. The chain combines TRBV20-1 with TRBJ1-2; TCRdb lists TRBD1, though no DNA is available to test this call. In germline, CDR1 is DFQATT, CDR2 SNEGSKA (reference sequence). This CDR3 contains 12 residues.

The J gene is TRBJ1-2, the V gene TRBV5-1. This CDR3 region has 14 residues. Germline V gives CDR1 SGHRS, CDR2 YFSETQ. The CDR3 loop reads CASSPAGPYYGYTF.

The V call is TRBV7-2, the J call TRBJ2-1. The CDR3 is 17 residues long. The V gene's germline CDR1 is SGHTA and CDR2 FQGNSA. The CDR3 sequence is CASSLSLGRSSYNEQFF.

The V and J genes are TRBV3-1 and TRBJ1-2; the D call from TCRdb, TRBD1, cannot be confirmed without DNA. The germline V gene encodes CDR1 LGHDT and CDR2 YNNKEL (reference sequence). This CDR3 is 15 amino acids long. CDR3 amino acids: CASSQDSTRTNRYTF.

The chain uses TRBV12-3 or TRBV12-4 and TRBJ2-7. This CDR3 has 14 residues. This CDR3 is CASSFQGSSYEQYF.